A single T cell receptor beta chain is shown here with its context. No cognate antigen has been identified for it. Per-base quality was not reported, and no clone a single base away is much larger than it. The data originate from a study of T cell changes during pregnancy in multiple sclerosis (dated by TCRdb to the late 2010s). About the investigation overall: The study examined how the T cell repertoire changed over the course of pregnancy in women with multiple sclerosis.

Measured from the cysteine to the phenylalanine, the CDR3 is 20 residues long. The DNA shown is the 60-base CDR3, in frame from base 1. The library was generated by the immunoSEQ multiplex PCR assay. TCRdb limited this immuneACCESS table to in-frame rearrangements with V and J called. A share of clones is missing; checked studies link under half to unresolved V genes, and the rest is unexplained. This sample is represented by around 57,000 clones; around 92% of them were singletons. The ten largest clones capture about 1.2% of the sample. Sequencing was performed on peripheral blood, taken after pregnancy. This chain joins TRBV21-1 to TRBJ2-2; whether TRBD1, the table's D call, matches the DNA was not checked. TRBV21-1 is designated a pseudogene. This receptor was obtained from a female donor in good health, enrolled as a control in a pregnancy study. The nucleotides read TGTGCCAGCAGCAAAGTCTCTTCCCCACGACAGGGGGGTCACACCGGGGAGCTGTTTTTT. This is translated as CASSKVSSPRQGGHTGELFF.